The T cell receptor beta chain described here comes from a study of CD8 T cells in Susac syndrome. This clonotype has a handful of counts. RNA was extracted with the RNeasy kit, and a quantity of 0.5 to 1 ug was reverse transcribed using random hexamers. The authors amplified TCR beta CDR3 across 54 Vbeta and 13 Jbeta using immunoSEQ multiplex PCR. TCRdb re-called the immunoSEQ multiplex PCR reads with MiXCR, one entry per CDR3 protein. The sample carries tens of thousands of distinct CDR3 sequences, 93% recorded once. Germline V gene data show CDR1 as SGHTA and CDR2 as FQGNSA. The ends lost 5 bases at V and 4 bases at J; junction bases unmatched: 8. This CDR3 region has 14 residues.

The chain combines TRBV7-2 with TRBJ2-7, with 7 bases that match TRBD1. The material sequenced was CD8+ T cells from PBMCs. The TCR originated in a human donor in good health. CDR3: CASSVRDSSYEQYF. The CDR3 region has the DNA TGTGCCAGCAGCGTCCGGGACAGCAGTTACGAGCAGTACTTC.